The 15 T cell receptor beta chains in this list originate from one sample, sequenced in a study of post-analysis software for immune sequencing data. Study outcomes and limitations: Patients showed TRBV5-6, TRBV5-1 and TRBV20-1 among about five TRBV segments more frequent than in controls.

These receptors' antigens are unknown. The authors incorporated unique molecular identifiers into the TCR beta cDNA libraries. From the PCR reads, TCRdb called clonotypes with MiXCR, one entry per CDR3 protein. The sample includes approximately 770,000 distinct CDR3 sequences, more than 45% seen only once; the top ten take roughly 4.4%. Sequenced material: blood. These receptors all come from a girl aged 5-17 years with multiple sclerosis.

V usage is TRBV10-3 and J usage is TRBJ2-3; 7 nucleotides agree with TRBD1. The CDR3 covers 16 residues. V lost 8 bases to trimming and J lost 0 bases; unmatched junction nucleotides: 11. Germline V CDR1 and CDR2: ENHRY, SYGVKD. This CDR3 is CAIGPDRADSTDTQYF. As DNA, the CDR3 is TGTGCCATCGGGCCAGACAGGGCGGATAGCACAGATACGCAGTATTTT.

This clonotype was counted a few times. The chain has TRBV20-1 and TRBJ1-5; D remains ambiguous. Germline V gives CDR1 DFQATT, CDR2 SNEGSKA (reference sequence). Trimming cost V 3 bases and J 0 bases, with 15 bases left between them. CDR3 size: 16 residues. The CDR3 sequence: CSASISRGYSNQPQHF. In DNA, the CDR3 is TGCAGTGCTAGCATTTCCCGGGGTTATAGCAATCAGCCCCAGCATTTT.

The chain employs TRBV20-1 and TRBJ2-1, with D perhaps assigned TRBD1 or TRBD2 (6 bases each). The CDR3 length is 15 residues. CDR1 is DFQATT and CDR2 is SNEGSKA in the germline V gene (reference sequence). The CDR3 is CSTSWGGGGYNEQFF. DNA of the CDR3: TGCAGCACGTCCTGGGGCGGAGGGGGGTACAATGAGCAGTTCTTC.

This chain uses TRBV5-1 with TRBJ2-3; a possible D gene is TRBD1 (6 bases). This CDR3 has 18 amino acids. Deletions cut 4 bases from V and 4 bases from J, with 25 bases between. The V gene's germline CDR1 is SGHRS and CDR2 YFSETQ. The CDR3 loop reads CASSPFMGRGTSPDTQYF. The CDR3 DNA sequence: TGCGCCAGCAGCCCCTTTATGGGCAGGGGAACGAGTCCAGATACGCAGTATTTT.

As regards this clonotype: Germline is not matched at one junction end, which may reflect a read error. The genes are TRBV12-3 or TRBV12-4 and TRBJ2-3; D ambiguous. The CDR3 runs 15 residues. The CDR3 region is CASSPSRVSPDMQYF. The CDR3 nucleotides read TGTGCCAGCAGCCCTTCCAGAGTGAGCCCAGATATGCAGTATTTT.

This chain joins TRBV5-1 and TRBJ1-2, with D uncertain. CDR1 SGHRS and CDR2 YFSETQ come from the germline V gene. Trimming removed 4 bases at V and 8 bases at J, with 18 bases between. This CDR3 has 14 amino acids. The CDR3, as DNA: TGCGCCAGCAGCCTCCGGGAGACCTCTGAGGGCTACACCTTC. The encoded protein is CASSLRETSEGYTF.

The rearrangement joins TRBV12-3 or TRBV12-4 to TRBJ1-5; 8 bases align to TRBD1. CDR3 length equals 15 residues. J was trimmed by 2 bases and V by 3 bases; bases with no gene match: 3. The CDR3 DNA reads TGTGCCAGCAGTTTCCCGACAGGGGGCAATCAGCCCCAGCATTTT. This translates into CASSFPTGGNQPQHF.

This clonotype turned up a few times. The CDR3 DNA reads as TGCGCCAGCAGCCAAGGTGGGGGGACAGGGCTCTACGAGCAGTACTTC. Protein sequence: CASSQGGGTGLYEQYF. This rearrangement joins TRBV4-1 to TRBJ2-7; 9 positions agree with TRBD1. CDR1 and CDR2 (germline): MGHRA, YSYEKL. The CDR3 extends over 16 amino acids. V was pared by 1 base and J by 3 bases, with 7 bases of the junction left unmatched.

This clonotype has only a few counts. This chain uses TRBV5-4 with TRBJ2-3, with 7 positions matching TRBD2. The CDR3 loop spans 16 amino acids. Germline-derived CDR1 and CDR2 are SGHNT and YYREEE (reference sequence). The J segment lost 1 base and the V segment lost 3 bases, leaving 8 bases of the junction unmatched. CDR3 nucleotide sequence: TGTGCCAGCAGCTCTGACGGACTAGTCGGCACAGATACGCAGTATTTT. Translation: CASSSDGLVGTDTQYF.

Only one count was recorded for this clonotype. This chain connects TRBV7-9 to TRBJ2-1; 7 nucleotides align to TRBD2. Germline-derived CDR1 and CDR2 are SEHNR and FQNEAQ (reference sequence). J gave up 4 bases and V 8 bases, and 11 bases lay outside the gene matches. The CDR3 consists of 15 residues. This chain's CDR3 is CASDRKAGIYNEQFF. For the CDR3, the DNA is TGTGCCAGCGATCGGAAAGCGGGGATTTACAATGAGCAGTTCTTC.

This clonotype was observed a handful of times. The rearrangement links TRBV20-1 to TRBJ2-5; no reliable D call. V lost 6 bases and J 5 bases, leaving 16 bases between the germline ends. The V gene's germline CDR1 is DFQATT and CDR2 SNEGSKA (reference sequence). The CDR3 is 13 residues long. The CDR3 sequence is CSARKGFGETQYF. Written as DNA, the CDR3 is TGCAGTGCGCGAAAGGGTTTTGGGGAGACCCAGTACTTC.

This clonotype came up a few times. V gene TRBV10-3 combines with J gene TRBJ2-7, with 7 bases matching TRBD1. V trimming: 7 bases; J trimming: 0 bases; junction bases outside the gene matches: 6. The CDR3 consists of 14 residues. Germline lookup yields CDR1 ENHRY and CDR2 SYGVKD. Here the CDR3 DNA reads TGTGCCATCAAAGGGGACAGACCCTCCTACGAGCAGTACTTC. It specifies CAIKGDRPSYEQYF.

The chain recombines TRBV6-6 with TRBJ2-1; D unresolved. CDR3 size: 14 residues. V was clipped by 8 bases and J by 3 bases, with 14 bases between them. Germline values: CDR1 MNHNY, CDR2 SVGAGI (reference sequence). In DNA, the CDR3 is TGTGCCAGCCGCCTGGGCTTGGGCTACAATGAGCAGTTCTTC. Protein product: CASRLGLGYNEQFF.

The V gene is TRBV7-9, the J gene TRBJ2-7, with 14 bases matching TRBD2. The end of the DNA fits TRBJ2-5 better, so the J call may be wrong. CDR3 length: 19 residues. Germline V gene sequence: CDR1 SEHNR, CDR2 FQNEAQ (reference sequence). CDR3 coding DNA: TGTGCCAGCAGCGCCTACGGGACTAGCGGGAGCGGGGGAAAAGAGACCCAGTACTTC. Translation: CASSAYGTSGSGGKETQYF.

CDR3 loop: CASSLGTGTPEYEQYF. CDR3 DNA sequence: TGTGCCAGCAGCTTGGGCACCGGGACGCCGGAATACGAGCAGTACTTC. The chain couples TRBV5-6 to TRBJ2-7, with D perhaps TRBD1 or TRBD2 (5 bases each). Deletions cut 0 bases from V and 4 bases from J, with 17 bases between. The germline V gene has CDR1 SGHDT and CDR2 YYEEEE. This CDR3 spans 16 amino acids.